This T cell receptor beta chain was sequenced in a study of blood T cell repertoires in COVID-19 (dated by TCRdb to about 2020). In the study overall: Collaborator samples came from the United States, Italy and Spain and covered acute and convalescent phases of COVID-19. The prospective study material was composed of cDNA or gDNA derived from T cells, B-cell-depleted T cells, or PBMCs. Deeply sampled blood TCRbeta repertoires from subjects exposed to, actively infected with, or recovered from COVID-19 were included in the dataset. The repertoires were released in a freely available public database meant as a resource for research on the immune response to SARS-CoV-2. Samples were obtained from the ongoing ImmuneRACE study (first 160 participants) and from approximately 1,200 subjects provided by 6 global collaborators. A de-identified subject ID, COVID-19 status, age in years and sex were almost always included in the sample metadata. HLA class I and class II types, where available, came from metadata supplied by the sample provider rather than from assay-based typing. Study-wide findings and limitations: The amount of clinical and demographic metadata varied by source and participant and was provided uncurated.

TCRbeta CDR3 regions were amplified from genomic DNA by means of the immunoSEQ Assay, a bias-controlled multiplex PCR. The original methods were these. The number of nucleated cells in each sample was estimated by amplification of reference gene primers within the assay. Sequence reads were collapsed and filtered to measure the absolute abundance of every unique TCRbeta CDR3 rearrangement. Productive Simpson clonality was computed per sample as the square root of Simpson's diversity index over productive rearrangements. TCRdb took over this immuneACCESS table, retaining in-frame rearrangements with V and J assigned. Such tables are incomplete; in checked studies, under half of the missing clones stem from an unresolved V gene, and the remainder is unexplained. The V and J calls and the clone size are those of that table, but D and trimming were determined from the DNA. In this sample the table shows some 83,000 clones, roughly 90% of which occur a single time. Approximately 17% of the sample rests with the top ten.

Remarks on this clone: This clone's antigen is unknown. Per-base quality was not reported, and no clone a single base away is much larger than it.

Each collaborating institution followed its own protocols to collect whole blood in K2EDTA tubes. Collaborator samples were shipped for TCRbeta analysis as frozen whole blood, isolated PBMCs, or DNA extracted from either sample type. Trimming takes 4 bases off V and 0 bases off J; junction bases not matched to a gene: 6. The CDR3 goes from the cysteine to the phenylalanine over 15 residues. The CDR3 DNA has 45 bases and is translated from base 1. CDR1 MNHEY and CDR2 SVGEGT are derived from the germline V gene. This clonotype was sampled from a man older than 75 in a cohort sampled during active COVID-19. Recombination joined TRBV6-2 or TRBV6-3 with TRBJ2-7; a stretch of 7 junction bases matches TRBD1. Specimen: peripheral blood. The nucleotide sequence reads as follows: TGTGCCAGCAGTTTCGGGACAGTGAGCTCCTACGAGCAGTACTTC. This sequence encodes CASSFGTVSSYEQYF.